This T cell receptor delta chain was identified in a study of gamma-delta T cells after stem cell transplantation. On this clone itself: TCRdb's listed protein matches a much larger clone and diverges from this DNA's translation at residue 14, likely through a read error; the protein shown comes from the DNA.

TCRdb re-called clones from the RT-PCR reads using CATT. The table includes under 1,500 delta-chain clones, about 2.3% detected once. Germline V gene sequence: CDR1 GEAIGNYY, CDR2 EKD. The CDR3 has 20 amino acids. This sequence joins TRDV2 and TRDJ3, with 13 bases lining up with TRDD3. Input material: gamma-delta T cells. The receptor was derived from a human donor. It is not recorded whose cells these are; they may come from a transplant donor. The CDR3, as DNA: TGTGCCTGTGACACGGCTACTGGGGGATACGAGTCCTGGGGCACCCGACAGATGTTTTTC. It is translated as CACDTATGGYESWGTRQMFF.